The rows below give T cell receptor beta chains drawn from one sample of a study of blood T cell repertoires in COVID-19. This table comes from immunoSEQ multiplex PCR, and its TCRdb copy is limited to in-frame clones, with some not included. The table records about 180,000 clones, approximately 86% of them present only once. The sequenced sample was peripheral blood. These receptors were taken from a woman in her 30s with active or convalescent COVID-19. The conserved cysteine and the conserved F or W are not part of the CDR3 here.

V gene	J gene	CDR3 protein
TRBV9	TRBJ1-1	ATGAWGQGTEAF
TRBV3-1/TRBV3-2	TRBJ2-1	ASRPRDRVDNEQF
TRBV13	TRBJ1-1	ASSPALGRTEAF
TRBV7-2	TRBJ2-5	ASSFNREETQY
TRBV28	TRBJ2-1	ASARTSGSYNEQF
TRBV27	TRBJ1-5	ASCNAGPGDNQPQH
TRBV9	TRBJ1-2	ASSPWTGGNGYT
TRBV11-2	TRBJ1-1	ASSSGLTEAF
TRBV11-2	TRBJ1-2	ASSFRGIGYGYT
TRBV5-1	TRBJ2-2	ASSFSTANTGELF
TRBV13	TRBJ2-3	ASGLSTDTQY
TRBV28	TRBJ2-7	ASSQNPGQGGSYEQY
TRBV30	TRBJ2-2	AWAVSWTGGYANTGELF
TRBV6-5	TRBJ2-7	ASSYSGGEQY
TRBV3-1/TRBV3-2	TRBJ1-5	ASSQGQGGSQPQH
TRBV5-4	TRBJ2-3	ASSPDRVEGTDTQY
TRBV20-1	TRBJ2-1	SATSGTEQF
TRBV3-1/TRBV3-2	TRBJ2-1	ASSRTSSGSSEQF
TRBV7-8	TRBJ2-1	ASNGMGTGVAYNEQF
TRBV5-5	TRBJ2-1	ASSPRTGYNEQF
TRBV11-2	TRBJ2-1	ASSSGLAIYNEQF
TRBV5-1	TRBJ1-3	ASSLPPSTIY
TRBV21-1	TRBJ2-7	ASPRSCWYEQY
TRBV19	TRBJ2-1	ASSVNRGQF
TRBV18	TRBJ1-2	ASSPDGQGTGYT
TRBV3-1/TRBV3-2	TRBJ2-6	ASSRELTGTGANVLT
TRBV5-4	TRBJ2-1	ASSLNRDEQF
TRBV28	TRBJ2-1	ASRTSGPQF
TRBV4-1	TRBJ2-5	ASSQPGTSSETQY
TRBV5-5	TRBJ2-7	ASSLGQDPYEQY
TRBV5-5	TRBJ2-1	ASSLTGTSGRNEQF
TRBV5-1	TRBJ2-7	ASSPGQANYEQY
TRBV3-1/TRBV3-2	TRBJ1-4	ASSPGHRGLGEKLF
TRBV28	TRBJ1-5	ASSTFQGDQPQH
TRBV19	TRBJ1-1	ASSQGQLNTEAF
TRBV15	TRBJ1-1	ATSRERSAGGPNTEAF
TRBV7-6	TRBJ2-7	ASRGGGEQY
TRBV4-1	TRBJ2-7	ASSQPTSGAYEQY
TRBV3-1/TRBV3-2	TRBJ1-4	ASSQDRARGTNEKLF
TRBV5-1	TRBJ2-1	ASSLSLAGGGSEQF
TRBV13	TRBJ2-7	ASSPLGQGAGEQY
TRBV11-2	TRBJ2-7	ASSLDWGPSGEFSYEQY
TRBV7-9	TRBJ2-5	ASSRQGGETQY
TRBV12-3/TRBV12-4	TRBJ2-7	ASSLGTGGEQY
TRBV30	TRBJ1-5	AWSVQRNQPQH
TRBV6-1	TRBJ2-7	ASSGPDGKVPPYEQY
TRBV19	TRBJ1-1	ASSIDARGTEAF
TRBV18	TRBJ2-5	ASSPGFQVDQETQY
TRBV27	TRBJ2-7	ASSLTSGYYEQY
TRBV2	TRBJ1-1	ASLGDRGGTEAF
TRBV5-5	TRBJ2-7	ASSSEPGQVSYEQY
TRBV7-9	TRBJ1-6	ASSLGSGGSDSPLH
TRBV13	TRBJ1-1	ASSPRGGGNTEAF
TRBV15	TRBJ2-1	ATSRGPRGSYNEQF
TRBV19	TRBJ1-1	ASSIDTRGYTEAF